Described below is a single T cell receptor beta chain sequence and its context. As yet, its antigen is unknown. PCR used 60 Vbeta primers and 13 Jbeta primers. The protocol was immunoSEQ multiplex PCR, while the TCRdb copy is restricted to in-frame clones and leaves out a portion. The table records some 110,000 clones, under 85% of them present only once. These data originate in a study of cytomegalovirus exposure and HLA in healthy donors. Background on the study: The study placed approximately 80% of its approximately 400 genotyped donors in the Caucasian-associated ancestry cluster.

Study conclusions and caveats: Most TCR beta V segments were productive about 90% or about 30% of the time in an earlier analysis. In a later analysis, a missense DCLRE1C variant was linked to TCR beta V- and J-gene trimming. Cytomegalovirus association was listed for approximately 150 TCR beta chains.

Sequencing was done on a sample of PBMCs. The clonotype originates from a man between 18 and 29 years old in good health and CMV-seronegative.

The CDR3 bases are TGTGCTAGTGCCGACAGTCTAAATGAAAAACTGTTTTTT. Its protein product is CASADSLNEKLFF. The chain recombines TRBV12-5 with TRBJ1-4, with D perhaps matching TRBD1 (5 bases). V lost 7 bases and J 5 bases, leaving 11 bases between the germline ends. The CDR3 runs to 13 residues. Germline lookup yields CDR1 LGHNT and CDR2 FRNRAP. Filled out from reference TRBV12-5 and TRBJ1-4, the complete variable domain reads DARVTQTPRHKVTEMGQEVTMRCQPILGHNTVFWYRQTMMQGLELLAYFRNRAPLDDSGMPKDRFSAEMPDATLATLKIQPSEPRDSAVYFCASADSLNEKLFFGSGTQLSVL.